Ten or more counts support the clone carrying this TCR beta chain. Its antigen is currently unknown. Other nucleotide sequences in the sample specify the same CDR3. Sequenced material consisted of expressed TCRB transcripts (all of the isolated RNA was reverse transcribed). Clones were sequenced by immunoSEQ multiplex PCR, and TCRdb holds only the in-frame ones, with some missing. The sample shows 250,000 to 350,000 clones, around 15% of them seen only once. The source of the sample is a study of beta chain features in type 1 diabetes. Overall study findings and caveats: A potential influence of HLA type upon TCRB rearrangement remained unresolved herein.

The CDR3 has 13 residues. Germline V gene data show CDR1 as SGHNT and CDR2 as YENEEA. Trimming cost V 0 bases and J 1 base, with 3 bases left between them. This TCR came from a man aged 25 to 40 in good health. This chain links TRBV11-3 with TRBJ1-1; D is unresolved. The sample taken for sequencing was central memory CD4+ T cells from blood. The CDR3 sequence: CASSLEENTEAFF. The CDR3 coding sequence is TGTGCCAGCAGCTTAGAGGAGAACACTGAAGCTTTCTTT.